Presented here are 2 T cell receptor beta chains from one specimen sequenced in a study of identical twins. MiXCR, applied by TCRdb to the 5' RACE reads, yields one record per CDR3 protein. Altogether some 1,700,000 distinct CDR3 sequences are present, about 30% being singletons, with the ten largest covering 0.27%. Sequencing used cord blood. These TCRs come from a newborn girl in good health.

This clonotype was detected a few times. The V call is TRBV25-1, the J call TRBJ2-7, with D hard to call. CDR1 is MGHDK and CDR2 is SYGVNS in the germline V gene. This CDR3 has 13 amino acids. Trimming cost V 7 bases and J 1 base, with 11 bases left between them. The CDR3 loop reads CASMPSASYEQYF. CDR3 bases: TGTGCCAGCATGCCCTCGGCATCCTACGAGCAGTACTTC.

This clonotype was detected many times. V gene TRBV3-1 combines with J gene TRBJ1-2, with D hard to call. Trimming left V 6 bases short and J 2 bases short, with 4 bases between. Germline V gene lookup returns CDR1 LGHDT and CDR2 YNNKEL (reference sequence). The CDR3 consists of 11 residues. The CDR3 nucleotides read TGTGCCAGCAGTTTAAACTATGGCTACACCTTC. Translating it yields CASSLNYGYTF. The whole variable domain, remainder taken from reference TRBV3-1 and TRBJ1-2, is DTAVSQTPKYLVTQMGNDKSIKCEQNLGHDTMYWYKQDSKKFLKIMFSYNNKELIINETVPNRFSPKSPDKAHLNLHINSLELGDSAVYFCASSLNYGYTFGSGTRLTVV.